This TCR beta chain was observed in a study of blood T cell repertoires in COVID-19. Study as a whole: COVID-19 samples collected from the United States, Italy and Spain covered acute and convalescent phases. The analysed material was cDNA or gDNA that came from T cells, B-cell-depleted T cells, or PBMCs.

In the source study's methods: Amplification with reference gene primers provided the estimates of nucleated cell counts. The data were produced by immunoSEQ multiplex PCR, yet TCRdb's version contains in-frame clones alone and is incomplete. Clone size and the V and J calls come from that table; the DNA yielded D and trimming. Of about 210,000 clones detected, 65% to 90% appear once; the ten largest clones hold about 8.9%. Which cohort a participant joined came from the clinical history participants gave. This CDR3 comprises 16 residues. Germline V gene data show CDR1 as MGHRA and CDR2 as YSYEKL. V shed 1 base and J 0 bases; nucleotides not matched to a gene: 1.

The sequence was collected from a woman in her fifties or sixties with acute COVID-19. The source material was PBMCs or T cells enriched from blood (not recorded which). V is TRBV4-1 and J is TRBJ2-3; 10 nucleotides agree with TRBD2. The DNA for the CDR3 is TGCGCCAGCAGCCAAGTAGCGGGGGGAAGCACAGATACGCAGTATTTT. Protein: CASSQVAGGSTDTQYF.